Shown below are 16 T cell receptor beta chains from a single sample sequenced in a study of T-cell memory formation after mild COVID-19 (dated by TCRdb to the early 2020s). The library came from 5' RACE. Instrument used: Illumina NovaSeq 6000. TCRdb reprocessed the public reads (quality trimming at Q25 with fastp, clone calling with MiXCR) and kept in-frame beta chains. One record per CDR3 amino acid sequence lists the most common genes and DNA. The sample table holds about 49,000 distinct CDR3 sequences, of which around 7.2% were seen once. The ten largest clonotypes hold roughly 1.5% of the sample. Sequences were obtained from PBMCs or a T cell subset sorted from them (not recorded which). The receptors here all came from a man younger than 30 who had mild COVID-19 (a few samples of this study predate the infection). The sample titles of this study are shuffled in the database, so cell type and time point are left out; the donor was told from shared clones.

The chain recombines TRBV7-2 with TRBJ2-1; 11 nucleotides match TRBD2. The V and J ends lost 5 bases and 7 bases, in that order; junction bases with no gene match: 7. CDR1 is SGHTA and CDR2 is FQGNSA in the germline V gene. The CDR3 length is 15 residues. The CDR3 DNA sequence: TGTGCCAGCAGCAGTAGCGGGGGGGCCAAGAATGAGCAGTTCTTC. Encoded protein: CASSSSGGAKNEQFF.

This chain joins TRBV2 and TRBJ1-2, with D possibly matching TRBD1 (5 bases). CDR3 length: 13 residues. V gave up 5 bases and J gave up 8 bases, with 15 bases separating them. From germline, CDR1 is SNHLY and CDR2 FYNNEI. CDR3 sequence reads: CASSPREEGGYTF. CDR3 DNA: TGTGCCAGCAGTCCGAGGGAGGAGGGGGGCTACACCTTC.

This clonotype has a handful of counts. The V call is TRBV6-5, the J call TRBJ1-1; possibly TRBD1 for D (5 bases). This CDR3 has 13 amino acids. The V gene's germline CDR1 is MNHEY and CDR2 SVGAGI. Trimming took 10 bases from V and 1 from J, leaving 13 bases between them. CDR3 region: CATRTTSNTEAFF. CDR3 nucleotides: TGTGCCACCCGGACAACCTCGAACACTGAAGCTTTCTTT.

This chain uses TRBV18 with TRBJ2-3; 8 bases align to TRBD1. The length of the CDR3 is 16 residues. V shed 0 bases and J 2 bases; nucleotides not matched to a gene: 4. Germline CDR1 KGHSH, CDR2 LQKENI. The CDR3 region has the DNA TGTGCCAGCTCACCACCGGACAGGGCCCACACAGATACGCAGTATTTT. Translated, it gives CASSPPDRAHTDTQYF.

This clonotype has only a few counts. The rearrangement links TRBV20-1 to TRBJ2-2, with TRBD1 matching over 8 bases. The CDR3 has 15 residues. Germline CDR1 reads DFQATT; CDR2 reads SNEGSKA (reference sequence). With V trimmed by 3 bases and J by 0 bases, 3 bases remained unmatched. Written as DNA, the CDR3 is TGCAGTGCTAGGACAGGGGTCTCGAACACCGGGGAGCTGTTTTTT. This codes for CSARTGVSNTGELFF.

The chain links TRBV15 to TRBJ1-2; D gene uncertain. This CDR3 has 12 residues. The ends were cut back, 0 bases at V and 8 bases at J, with 7 bases in the middle. Germline loops: CDR1 LNHNV, CDR2 YYDKDF (reference sequence). In DNA, the CDR3 is TGTGCCACCAGCAGAGAGGCGGGAGGCTACACCTTC. Translating gives CATSREAGGYTF.

This clonotype is medium-sized (0.01 to 0.1%). The chain recombines TRBV7-2 with TRBJ2-3, with 8 bases fitting TRBD2. Germline V gene lookup returns CDR1 SGHTA and CDR2 FQGNSA. V trimming: 1 base; J trimming: 5 bases; junction bases outside the gene matches: 2. This CDR3 has 14 amino acids. CDR3: CASSLELAGDTQYF. The CDR3 DNA sequence: TGTGCCAGCAGCTTAGAGCTAGCGGGAGATACGCAGTATTTT.

The rearrangement joins TRBV3-1 to TRBJ2-7, with D possibly being TRBD2 (6 bases). Germline V CDR1 and CDR2: LGHDT, YNNKEL (reference sequence). CDR3 size: 14 residues. The V end was cut by 5 bases, the J end by 5 bases, with 16 bases between. The CDR3 DNA follows: TGTGCCAGCAGCGACAGCGCCGGGGGTCACGAGCAGTACTTC. Amino acids: CASSDSAGGHEQYF.

The CDR3 here is CASRKAGYEQYF. The CDR3 nucleotides read TGTGCCAGCAGAAAGGCCGGGTACGAGCAGTACTTC. The genes are TRBV28 and TRBJ2-7, with D hard to call. Trimming removed 6 bases from V and 4 bases from J, with 10 bases in between. CDR1 and CDR2 from the germline V gene are MDHEN and SYDVKM. The CDR3 is 12 residues long.

This clonotype came up a few times. The chain employs TRBV6-2 or TRBV6-3 and TRBJ1-5; D may be TRBD1 (5 bases). Germline V gives CDR1 MNHEY, CDR2 SVGEGT. V lost 0 bases and J 3 bases, leaving 12 bases between the germline ends. The CDR3 sequence is 16 residues long. The chain's CDR3 is CASSYSIGTDNQPQHF. The CDR3 DNA is TGTGCCAGCAGTTACTCGATCGGGACGGACAATCAGCCCCAGCATTTT.

In this sample, this clonotype turned up a few times. This rearrangement joins TRBV20-1 to TRBJ1-1; D may be TRBD1 (6 bases). The V gene lost 5 bases and the J gene lost 4 bases, with 14 bases spanning the gap. This CDR3 spans 13 amino acids. From germline, CDR1 is DFQATT and CDR2 SNEGSKA (reference sequence). The CDR3 DNA sequence: TGCAGTGCTGGAGCAGGGGTGGCCACTGAAGCTTTCTTT. Amino acid sequence: CSAGAGVATEAFF.

This clonotype was counted only a few times. The chain combines TRBV15 with TRBJ1-1, with D hard to call. The V and J ends lost 5 bases and 4 bases respectively, with 17 bases between them. The germline gives CDR1 LNHNV, CDR2 YYDKDF (reference sequence). CDR3 length: 15 residues. CDR3 protein: CATSWLIPRRTEAFF. The CDR3 coding sequence is TGTGCCACCAGCTGGCTTATCCCGCGGCGCACTGAAGCTTTCTTT.

This chain joins TRBV15 and TRBJ2-2, with D maybe TRBD2 (7 bases). In germline, CDR1 is LNHNV, CDR2 YYDKDF (reference sequence). The CDR3 runs 16 residues. Deletions cut 0 bases from V and 6 bases from J, with 14 bases between. CDR3 sequence (DNA): TGTGCCACCAGCAGAGAGAATTGGCGGGGGCCCGGGGAGCTGTTTTTT. Amino acid sequence: CATSRENWRGPGELFF.

This clonotype was detected ten times or more. The rearrangement uses TRBV5-1 and TRBJ2-5, with D perhaps TRBD2 (7 bases). Germline CDR1 SGHRS, CDR2 YFSETQ. Trimming took 7 bases from V and 5 from J, leaving 21 bases between them. This CDR3 comprises 15 residues. CDR3 protein: CASGSLGGAGETQYF. DNA for the CDR3: TGCGCCAGCGGATCCCTGGGGGGGGCCGGGGAGACCCAGTACTTC.

This clonotype came up many times. V is TRBV15 and J is TRBJ2-3; D unresolved. CDR1 is LNHNV and CDR2 is YYDKDF in the germline V gene (reference sequence). V was cut by 0 bases and J by 6 bases, with 4 bases left in between. This CDR3 has 12 residues. The DNA for the CDR3 is TGTGCCACCAGCAGAGAGGGGGATACGCAGTATTTT. Protein product: CATSREGDTQYF.

This clonotype was picked up a small number of times. The chain carries TRBV18 and TRBJ2-3; TRBD1 matches at 9 bases. The CDR3 covers 15 residues. Germline V gives CDR1 KGHSH, CDR2 LQKENI. Unmatched junction bases numbered 4, after V lost 3 bases and J lost 3 bases. CDR3 loop: CASSPTGGDTDTQYF. CDR3 nucleotide sequence: TGTGCCAGCTCACCCACAGGGGGCGATACAGATACGCAGTATTTT.